A selection of T cell receptor beta chains follows, all from one sample in a study of shared clonotypes between healthy human individuals. The method was immunoSEQ multiplex PCR; TCRdb's version includes in-frame clones alone and lacks a portion of them. Here the sample spans around 2.1 million clones, about 93% being singletons. The source material was naive CD8+ T cells from PBMCs. These TCRs come from a man between 18 and 35 years old in good health. Some clones in this sample may be carry-over from other donors' samples. CDR3s include the opening cysteine and the closing phenylalanine or tryptophan. Fields, in order: V gene, D gene, J gene, clone size, CDR3 DNA, CDR3 protein. The D gene is left open where the match is weak. The listing skips clone size in some rows; elsewhere it reads once, few, many or a size class.

v_gene: TRBV27; d_gene: NA; j_gene: TRBJ2-3; abundance: NA; CDR3nt: TGTGCCAGCAGTCAAGGAGGTGGGGGTGTTGGGAATACGCAGTATTTT; CDR3aa: CASSQGGGGVGNTQYF
v_gene: TRBV9; d_gene: TRBD2; j_gene: TRBJ2-3; abundance: NA; CDR3nt: TGTGCCAGCAGCGTAGCTAACGGGAGGTCCCCAGATACGCAGTATTTT; CDR3aa: CASSVANGRSPDTQYF
v_gene: TRBV29-1; d_gene: NA; j_gene: TRBJ1-6; abundance: NA; CDR3nt: TGCAGCGTTGACAATCCACCCCTCCACTTT; CDR3aa: CSVDNPPLHF
v_gene: TRBV28; d_gene: NA; j_gene: TRBJ2-2; abundance: NA; CDR3nt: TGTGCCAGCAGTTTATTCTCTACAACCGGGGAGCTGTTTTTT; CDR3aa: CASSLFSTTGELFF
v_gene: TRBV9; d_gene: NA; j_gene: TRBJ2-7; abundance: NA; CDR3nt: TGTGCCAGCAGCGTAGGTCTTTCGGCAGGGGCTTCCTACGAGCAGTACTTC; CDR3aa: CASSVGLSAGASYEQYF
v_gene: TRBV7-2; d_gene: NA; j_gene: TRBJ2-7; abundance: NA; CDR3nt: TGTGCCAGCAGCCACCGGACGCCCGAGCAGTACTTC; CDR3aa: CASSHRTPEQYF
v_gene: TRBV28; d_gene: TRBD2; j_gene: TRBJ2-1; abundance: NA; CDR3nt: TGTGCCAGCAGTTTATTGGGAGGGAACTTCTACAATGAGCAGTTCTTC; CDR3aa: CASSLLGGNFYNEQFF
v_gene: TRBV11-2; d_gene: NA; j_gene: TRBJ2-1; abundance: few; CDR3nt: TGTGCCAGCAGCGGCGGATACAATGAGCAGTTCTTC; CDR3aa: CASSGGYNEQFF
v_gene: TRBV27; d_gene: NA; j_gene: TRBJ1-1; abundance: NA; CDR3nt: TGTGCCAGCAGTAGACGACAGTACAACACTGAAGCTTTCTTT; CDR3aa: CASSRRQYNTEAFF
v_gene: TRBV29-1; d_gene: NA; j_gene: TRBJ1-2; abundance: NA; CDR3nt: TGCAGCGTCACAGGGACTGGGGGGATGGTAAACTATGGCTACACCTTC; CDR3aa: CSVTGTGGMVNYGYTF
v_gene: TRBV18; d_gene: TRBD1; j_gene: TRBJ2-6; abundance: NA; CDR3nt: TGTGCCAGCCTAACCAGGGACAGTGCAAGTTCTGGGGCCAACGTCCTGACTTTC; CDR3aa: CASLTRDSASSGANVLTF
v_gene: TRBV7-8; d_gene: NA; j_gene: TRBJ2-7; abundance: NA; CDR3nt: TGTGCCAGCAGCTTATCCGGGCGTGCCTACGAGCAGTACTTC; CDR3aa: CASSLSGRAYEQYF
v_gene: TRBV7-9; d_gene: NA; j_gene: TRBJ2-3; abundance: NA; CDR3nt: TGTGCCAGCACCCGAGGATATGATACGCAGTATTTT; CDR3aa: CASTRGYDTQYF
v_gene: TRBV5-1; d_gene: NA; j_gene: TRBJ2-4; abundance: once; CDR3nt: TGCGCCAGCAGCTTCGGGTTGGGGACCCTAGCCAAAAACATTCAGTACTTC; CDR3aa: CASSFGLGTLAKNIQYF
v_gene: TRBV4-1; d_gene: TRBD2; j_gene: TRBJ2-7; abundance: NA; CDR3nt: TGCGCCAGCAGCCAAGTGTCTCCCCTAGCGGGAGTGGTGCAGTACTTC; CDR3aa: CASSQVSPLAGVVQYF
v_gene: TRBV6-5; d_gene: NA; j_gene: TRBJ2-5; abundance: NA; CDR3nt: TGTGCCAGCAGTTACTCAGCAGGGTCGGGTATGGAGACCCAGTACTTC; CDR3aa: CASSYSAGSGMETQYF
v_gene: TRBV19; d_gene: NA; j_gene: TRBJ1-1; abundance: NA; CDR3nt: TGTGCCAGTAGTATAGACAGGGTCACTGAAGCTTTCTTT; CDR3aa: CASSIDRVTEAFF
v_gene: TRBV29-1; d_gene: TRBD1; j_gene: TRBJ1-2; abundance: NA; CDR3nt: TGCAGCGCCCCAAGGGACAGGGAAGCTGGCTACACCTTC; CDR3aa: CSAPRDREAGYTF